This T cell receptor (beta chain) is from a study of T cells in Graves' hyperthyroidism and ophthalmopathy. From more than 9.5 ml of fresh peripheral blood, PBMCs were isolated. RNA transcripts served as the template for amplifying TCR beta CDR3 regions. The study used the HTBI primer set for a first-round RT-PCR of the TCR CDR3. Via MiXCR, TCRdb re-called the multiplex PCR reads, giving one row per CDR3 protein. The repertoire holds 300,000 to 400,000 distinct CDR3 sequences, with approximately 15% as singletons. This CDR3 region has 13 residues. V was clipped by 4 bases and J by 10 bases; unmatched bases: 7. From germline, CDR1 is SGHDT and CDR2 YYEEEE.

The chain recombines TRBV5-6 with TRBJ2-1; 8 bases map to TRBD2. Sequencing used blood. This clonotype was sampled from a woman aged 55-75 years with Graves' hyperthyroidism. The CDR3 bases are TGTGCCAGCAGCCCCTTGGCTAGCGGGGAGCAGTTCTTC. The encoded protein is CASSPLASGEQFF.